This entry lists 2 T cell receptor beta chains sequenced from one sample in a study of siplizumab effects on memory and regulatory T cells (dated by TCRdb to the late 2010s). The library was built by means of the immunoSEQ multiplex PCR assay. Imported from immuneACCESS, the table was reduced by TCRdb to in-frame sequences with V and J called. These copies leave out some clones; in studies compared against another copy, an unresolved V gene accounts for under half, and the cause of the remainder is not known. This sample is represented by nearly 85,000 clones; 95% of them were singletons. Approximately 18% of the sample comes from the top ten. The sequencing input was CD8+ T cells sorted from blood. These receptors were obtained from a human donor in good health.

This chain joins TRBV2 and TRBJ2-4, with 7 bases fitting TRBD1. Germline assignment: CDR1 SNHLY and CDR2 FYNNEI. With 7 bases clipped from V and 6 bases from J, the junction kept 12 bases outside the gene matches. This CDR3 is built from 15 residues. CDR3 DNA sequence: TGTGCCAGCATATTAAGGGGGCCCGGCGGAAACATTCAGTACTTC. This encodes CASILRGPGGNIQYF.

The chain is built from TRBV28 and TRBJ1-5; D gene unclear. The length of the CDR3 is 13 residues. Germline values: CDR1 MDHEN, CDR2 SYDVKM. V lost 3 bases and J lost 4, with 7 bases in between. CDR3 coding DNA: TGTGCCAGCAGTTTCTTGGGTAATCAGCCCCAGCATTTT. Translating it yields CASSFLGNQPQHF.